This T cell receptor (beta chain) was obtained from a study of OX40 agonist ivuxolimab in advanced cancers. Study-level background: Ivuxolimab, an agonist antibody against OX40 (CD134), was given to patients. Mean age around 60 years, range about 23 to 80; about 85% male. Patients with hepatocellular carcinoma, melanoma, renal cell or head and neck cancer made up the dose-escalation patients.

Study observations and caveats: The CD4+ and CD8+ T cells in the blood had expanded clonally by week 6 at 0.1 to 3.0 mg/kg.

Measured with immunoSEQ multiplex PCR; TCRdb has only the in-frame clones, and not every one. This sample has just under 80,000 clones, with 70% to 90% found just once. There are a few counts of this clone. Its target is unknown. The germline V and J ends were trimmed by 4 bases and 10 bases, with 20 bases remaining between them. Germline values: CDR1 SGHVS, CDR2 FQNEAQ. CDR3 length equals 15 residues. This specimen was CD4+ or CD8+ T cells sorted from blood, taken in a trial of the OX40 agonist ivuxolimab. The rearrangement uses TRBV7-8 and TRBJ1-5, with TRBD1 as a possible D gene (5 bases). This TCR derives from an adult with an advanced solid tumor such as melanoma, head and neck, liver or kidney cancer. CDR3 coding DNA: TGTGCCAGCAGCTCCATCGCGACAGAATCAGCTCCCCAGCATTTT. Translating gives CASSSIATESAPQHF. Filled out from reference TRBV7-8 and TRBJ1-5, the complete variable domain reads GAGVSQSPRYKVAKRGQDVALRCDPISGHVSLFWYQQALGQGPEFLTYFQNEAQLDKSGLPSDRFFAERPEGSVSTLKIQRTQQEDSAVYLCASSSIATESAPQHFGDGTRLSIL.